These 25 T cell receptor beta chains came from one sample sequenced in a study of cytomegalovirus exposure and HLA in healthy donors. The PCR made use of 60 Vbeta and 13 Jbeta primers. Measured with immunoSEQ multiplex PCR; TCRdb has only the in-frame clones, and not every one. The repertoire consists of some 120,000 clones, with around 79% occurring once and the leading ten covering over 5.5%. Sequenced: PBMCs. The receptors were gathered from a woman in her 40s in good health and CMV-seronegative.

CDR3 protein: CASSGGEEKLFF. DNA of the CDR3: TGTGCCAGCAGCGGGGGGGAGGAAAAACTGTTTTTT. V and J are TRBV5-4 and TRBJ1-4, with a tentative D call TRBD1 (5 bases). This CDR3 contains 12 residues. Germline V gene sequence: CDR1 SGHNT, CDR2 YYREEE (reference sequence). The V and J ends lost 4 bases and 8 bases respectively, with 9 bases between them.

The V gene is TRBV6-6, the J gene TRBJ2-7; unclear D gene. CDR1 and CDR2 from the germline V gene are MNHNY and SVGAGI (reference sequence). The CDR3 length is 15 residues. V lost 4 bases and J lost 3, with 16 bases in between. CDR3 DNA: TGTGCCAGCAGTTCCGGCCGTAACACGGGCTACGAGCAGTACTTC. Its translation is CASSSGRNTGYEQYF.

V is TRBV27 and J is TRBJ2-7; TRBD2 matches at 7 bases. Germline CDR1 and CDR2: MNHEY and SMNVEV (reference sequence). V was pared by 2 bases and J by 3 bases, with 1 base of the junction left unmatched. There are 13 residues in the CDR3. The CDR3 bases are TGTGCCAGCAGTTTACAGCGGGGCTACGAGCAGTACTTC. The encoded protein is CASSLQRGYEQYF.

This rearrangement joins TRBV20-1 to TRBJ2-5; unclear D gene. Germline V gene lookup returns CDR1 DFQATT and CDR2 SNEGSKA (reference sequence). V lost 4 bases and J lost 3, with 6 bases in between. This CDR3 region has 11 residues. The CDR3 nucleotides are TGCAGTGCTACCCCGGAAGAGACCCAGTACTTC. It translates to CSATPEETQYF.

V usage is TRBV7-9 and J usage is TRBJ2-7; 9 bases agree with TRBD1. The CDR3 has 17 amino acids. The V segment lost 5 bases and the J segment 3 bases; nucleotides outside the gene matches: 14. Germline loops: CDR1 SEHNR, CDR2 FQNEAQ (reference sequence). The CDR3 sequence is CASSPWDRATVDYEQYF. The DNA of the CDR3 is TGTGCCAGCAGCCCTTGGGACAGGGCGACAGTAGACTACGAGCAGTACTTC. The whole variable domain, remainder taken from reference TRBV7-9 and TRBJ2-7, is DTGVSQNPRHKITKRGQNVTFRCDPISEHNRLYWYRQTLGQGPEFLTYFQNEAQLEKSRLLSDRFSAERPKGSFSTLEIQRTEQGDSAMYLCASSPWDRATVDYEQYFGPGTRLTVT.

This clone came up a few times. The chain recombines TRBV28 with TRBJ1-2; D unresolved. Trimming shortened V by 4 bases and J by 3 bases, and 15 bases separated the two germline ends. CDR3 length: 15 residues. Germline values: CDR1 MDHEN, CDR2 SYDVKM. The CDR3 region has the DNA TGTGCCAGCAGTTCTCCTCAGGTTCCCTACTATGGCTACACCTTC. It is translated as CASSSPQVPYYGYTF.

In its sample, this clone was seen a few times. This rearrangement joins TRBV18 to TRBJ2-3; TRBD2 agrees at 7 bases. This CDR3 region has 18 residues. J was trimmed by 0 bases and V by 2 bases; bases with no gene match: 11. CDR1 and CDR2 (germline): KGHSH, LQKENI. The CDR3 protein is CASSPFGGSVTSTDTQYF. CDR3 coding DNA: TGTGCCAGCTCACCATTTGGCGGGAGTGTTACTAGCACAGATACGCAGTATTTT.

Concerning this clone itself: One end of the junction does not line up with germline, which may come from a read error. V usage is TRBV27 and J usage is TRBJ2-6, with TRBD2 matching over 7 bases. This CDR3 comprises 17 residues. Germline V gene data show CDR1 as MNHEY and CDR2 as SMNVEV (reference sequence). This chain's CDR3 is CASSPLGGNAGANGLTF. CDR3 bases: TGTGCCAGCAGTCCTTTGGGGGGGAACGCTGGGGCCAACGGCCTGACTTTC.

The chain uses TRBV9 and TRBJ1-2, with D possibly being TRBD1 (6 bases). The V gene's germline CDR1 is SGDLS and CDR2 YYNGEE. This CDR3 is built from 14 residues. Deletions cut 0 bases from V and 4 bases from J, with 10 bases between. The DNA for the CDR3 is TGTGCCAGCAGCGTAGACGGCAGGGGCTATGGCTACACCTTC. Translated: CASSVDGRGYGYTF.

V usage is TRBV28 and J usage is TRBJ2-2; 7 bases fit TRBD2. Germline CDR1 and CDR2: MDHEN and SYDVKM. The junction had 2 bases not matched to a gene; V was cut back by 5 bases and J by 2 bases. The length of the CDR3 is 14 residues. CDR3 loop: CASSPGLNTGELFF. The DNA of the CDR3 is TGTGCCAGCAGTCCGGGACTAAACACCGGGGAGCTGTTTTTT.

The chain carries TRBV4-1 and TRBJ2-3; TRBD1 matches at 9 bases. Trimming at V came to 5 bases and at J to 5 bases, leaving 8 bases not matched to a gene. This CDR3 spans 15 amino acids. Germline CDR1 and CDR2: MGHRA and YSYEKL. The CDR3 loop is CASSSRDRARDTQYF. CDR3 bases: TGCGCCAGCAGCAGCCGGGACAGGGCTAGAGATACGCAGTATTTT.

The rearrangement joins TRBV5-6 to TRBJ1-3, with 8 bases that match TRBD1. Germline V CDR1 and CDR2: SGHDT, YYEEEE. This CDR3 is built from 15 residues. The V gene end was trimmed by 2 bases and the J gene end by 2 bases; junction bases not matched to a gene: 3. The CDR3 bases are TGTGCCAGCAGCTTCCGGGACAGGCCTGGAAACACCATATATTTT. Protein product: CASSFRDRPGNTIYF.

V and J are TRBV4-3 and TRBJ1-1, with a weak D call TRBD1 (5 bases). The length of the CDR3 is 16 residues. Trimming took 1 base from V and 1 from J, leaving 13 bases between them. Germline CDR1 is LGHNA and CDR2 is YSLEER. CDR3 sequence (DNA): TGCGCCAGCAGCCAAGTACGGGGGACGGCGAACACTGAAGCTTTCTTT. It translates to CASSQVRGTANTEAFF.

The chain has TRBV28 and TRBJ2-1, with 9 bases matching TRBD1. J gave up 5 bases and V 7 bases, and 6 bases lay outside the gene matches. Germline values: CDR1 MDHEN, CDR2 SYDVKM. CDR3 size: 14 residues. Written as DNA, the CDR3 is TGTGCCAGCACCAGGGACAGGGAAGACAATGAGCAGTTCTTC. Protein product: CASTRDREDNEQFF.

V gene TRBV18 combines with J gene TRBJ2-3, with 10 nucleotides matching TRBD2. The V gene end was trimmed by 6 bases and the J gene end by 0 bases; junction bases not matched to a gene: 3. CDR1 and CDR2 from the germline V gene are KGHSH and LQKENI. The CDR3 totals 15 residues. CDR3 nucleotide sequence: TGTGCCAGCTCGGTGACTAGCGGGAGCACAGATACGCAGTATTTT. It encodes CASSVTSGSTDTQYF.

The CDR3 is CASSHYPGQGIYEQYF. The CDR3 DNA reads as TGCGCCAGCAGCCATTATCCGGGACAGGGAATCTACGAGCAGTACTTC. The rearrangement joins TRBV4-1 to TRBJ2-7; 9 nucleotides agree with TRBD1. Germline CDR1 reads MGHRA; CDR2 reads YSYEKL. J gave up 3 bases and V 3 bases, and 9 bases lay outside the gene matches. The length of the CDR3 is 16 residues.

The chain couples TRBV5-6 to TRBJ2-1; no definite D call. Trimming pared 0 bases from V and 1 base from J, leaving 8 bases between. The CDR3 sequence is 15 residues long. From germline, CDR1 is SGHDT and CDR2 YYEEEE. CDR3 DNA: TGTGCCAGCAGCTTGGATGCCTATTCCTACAATGAGCAGTTCTTC. Translated: CASSLDAYSYNEQFF.

The sample holds a few counts of this clone. This chain links TRBV6-5 with TRBJ2-7; the match to TRBD2 covers 8 bases. The V segment lost 6 bases and the J segment 3 bases; nucleotides outside the gene matches: 4. Germline V gene lookup returns CDR1 MNHEY and CDR2 SVGAGI. The CDR3 covers 13 residues. The CDR3 loop is CASSGLAYYEQYF. DNA of the CDR3: TGTGCCAGCAGCGGACTAGCCTACTACGAGCAGTACTTC.

The V call is TRBV7-8, the J call TRBJ2-5; unclear D gene. The germline gives CDR1 SGHVS, CDR2 FQNEAQ. V was cut by 2 bases and J by 3 bases, with 10 bases left in between. This CDR3 has 14 amino acids. CDR3 residues: CASSLTPVKETQYF. CDR3 in DNA: TGTGCCAGCAGCTTAACTCCGGTAAAAGAGACCCAGTACTTC.

V usage is TRBV6-5 and J usage is TRBJ1-2; 8 nucleotides align to TRBD1. The CDR3 covers 14 residues. The V gene's germline CDR1 is MNHEY and CDR2 SVGAGI. Trimming took 6 bases from V and 6 from J; bases not matched to a gene: 9. CDR3 loop: CASRRTGSDDGYTF. DNA of the CDR3: TGTGCCAGCAGGAGGACAGGGTCGGATGATGGCTACACCTTC.

The rearrangement links TRBV4-2 to TRBJ2-1; D uncertain. Per the germline V gene, CDR1 is LGHNA and CDR2 is YNFKEQ. The ends were cut back, 8 bases at V and 9 bases at J, with 11 bases in the middle. CDR3 length: 11 residues. DNA for the CDR3: TGTGCCAGCGGCGTGCGCGGTGAGCAGTTCTTC. This encodes CASGVRGEQFF.

This clone showed up just once. The V and J genes are TRBV5-1 and TRBJ1-2; TRBD1 matches at 8 bases. The germline V gene has CDR1 SGHRS and CDR2 YFSETQ. The CDR3 loop spans 16 amino acids. V dropped 4 bases and J dropped 6; count of bases not matched to a gene: 14. CDR3 nucleotide sequence: TGCGCCAGCAGCATCGGACAGGGAGTAGGATTAGATGGCTACACCTTC. Protein: CASSIGQGVGLDGYTF.

The CDR3 reads CASSVLSGGSYEQYF. CDR3 in DNA: TGTGCCAGCAGTGTTTTGTCAGGGGGTTCCTACGAGCAGTACTTC. The V call is TRBV2, the J call TRBJ2-7, with 7 positions matching TRBD1. Trimming at V came to 4 bases and at J to 1 base, leaving 7 bases not matched to a gene. CDR1 and CDR2 (germline): SNHLY, FYNNEI. This CDR3 has 15 residues.

The chain recombines TRBV11-2 with TRBJ1-2; 8 bases line up with TRBD1. From germline, CDR1 is SGHAT and CDR2 FQNNGV. V lost 5 bases to trimming and J lost 8 bases; unmatched junction nucleotides: 16. The CDR3 contains 16 residues. The CDR3 spells CASSPLRDRRSKGYTF. The CDR3 DNA sequence: TGTGCCAGCAGCCCCTTGCGGGACAGGCGGTCAAAAGGCTACACCTTC.

The CDR3 loop is CASSLRTGRPNQPQHF. The CDR3 DNA reads TGTGCCAGCAGCCTCCGGACAGGGCGCCCGAATCAGCCCCAGCATTTT. V gene TRBV14 combines with J gene TRBJ1-5; 8 bases are a match to TRBD1. V was pared by 4 bases and J by 4 bases, with 9 bases of the junction left unmatched. The CDR3 loop spans 16 amino acids. Per the germline V gene, CDR1 is SGHDN and CDR2 is FVKESK.